What follows is one TCR beta chain and its context. PCR used 60 Vbeta primers and 13 Jbeta primers. The protocol was immunoSEQ multiplex PCR, while the TCRdb copy is restricted to in-frame clones and leaves out a portion. The sample carries some 150,000 clones, over 60% recorded once. This sample was included in a study of cytomegalovirus exposure and HLA in healthy donors. Germline CDR1 reads MDHEN; CDR2 reads SYDVKM. The CDR3 has 12 amino acids. J lost 15 bases, V lost 5 bases, and 8 bases had no gene match. Sequences were obtained from PBMCs. The TCR comes from a man aged 40-49 years in good health and CMV-seronegative. The V call is TRBV28, the J call TRBJ1-5, with 9 bases matching TRBD1. As DNA, the CDR3 is TGTGCCAGCAGTCGGGGACAGGGACATATGCATTTT. It encodes CASSRGQGHMHF.